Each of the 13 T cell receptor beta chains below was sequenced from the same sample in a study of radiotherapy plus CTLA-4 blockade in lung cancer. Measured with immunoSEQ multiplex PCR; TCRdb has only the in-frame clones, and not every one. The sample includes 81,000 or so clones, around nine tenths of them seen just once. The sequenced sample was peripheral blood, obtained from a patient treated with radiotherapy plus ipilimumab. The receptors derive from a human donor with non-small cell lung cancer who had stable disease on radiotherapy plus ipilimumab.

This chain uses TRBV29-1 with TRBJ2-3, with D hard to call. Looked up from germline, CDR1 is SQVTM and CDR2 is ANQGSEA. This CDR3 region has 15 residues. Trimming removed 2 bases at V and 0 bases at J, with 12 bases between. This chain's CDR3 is CSVEPVASSTDTQYF. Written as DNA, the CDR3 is TGCAGCGTTGAACCTGTAGCCTCTAGCACAGATACGCAGTATTTT.

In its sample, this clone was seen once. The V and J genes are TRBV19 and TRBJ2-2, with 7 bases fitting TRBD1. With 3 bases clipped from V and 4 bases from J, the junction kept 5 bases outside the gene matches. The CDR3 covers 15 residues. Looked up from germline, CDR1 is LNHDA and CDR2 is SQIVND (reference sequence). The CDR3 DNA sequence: TGTGCCAGTAGTATGACAGGGAGAAGCACCGGGGAGCTGTTTTTT. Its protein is CASSMTGRSTGELFF. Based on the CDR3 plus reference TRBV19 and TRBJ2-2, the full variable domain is DGGITQSPKYLFRKEGQNVTLSCEQNLNHDAMYWYRQDPGQGLRLIYYSQIVNDFQKGDIAEGYSVSREKKESFPLTVTSAQKNPTAFYLCASSMTGRSTGELFFGEGSRLTVL.

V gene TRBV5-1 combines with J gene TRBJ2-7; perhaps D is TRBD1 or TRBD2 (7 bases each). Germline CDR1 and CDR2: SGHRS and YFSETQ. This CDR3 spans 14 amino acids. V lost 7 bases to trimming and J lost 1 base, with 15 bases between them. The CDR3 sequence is CASQTGTTSYEQYF. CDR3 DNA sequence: TGCGCCAGCCAGACAGGGACTACGTCCTACGAGCAGTACTTC.

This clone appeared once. The CDR3 protein is CASSGERGAYNEQFF. The DNA for the CDR3 is TGTGCCAGCAGCGGCGAGCGGGGCGCTTACAATGAGCAGTTCTTC. V and J are TRBV7-9 and TRBJ2-1, with 7 bases aligning to TRBD2. This CDR3 contains 15 residues. V lost 5 bases and J lost 4; bases outside the gene matches: 8. Per the germline V gene, CDR1 is SEHNR and CDR2 is FQNEAQ (reference sequence).

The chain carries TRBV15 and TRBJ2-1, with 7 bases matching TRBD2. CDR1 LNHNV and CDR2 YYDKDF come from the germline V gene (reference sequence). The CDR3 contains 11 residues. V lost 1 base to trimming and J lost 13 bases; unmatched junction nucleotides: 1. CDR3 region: CATSRGTRQFF. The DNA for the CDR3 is TGTGCCACCAGCAGAGGGACTAGACAGTTCTTC.

The CDR3 region has the DNA TGTGCCAGCAGCTTAGCAGAGAACACTGAAGCTTTCTTT. It specifies CASSLAENTEAFF. The genes are TRBV7-8 and TRBJ1-1; D is undetermined. CDR1 and CDR2 (germline): SGHVS, FQNEAQ. This CDR3 contains 13 residues. Trimming shortened V by 0 bases and J by 1 base, and 3 bases separated the two germline ends. Using reference TRBV7-8 and TRBJ1-1 for the parts outside the CDR3, the full variable domain is GAGVSQSPRYKVAKRGQDVALRCDPISGHVSLFWYQQALGQGPEFLTYFQNEAQLDKSGLPSDRFFAERPEGSVSTLKIQRTQQEDSAVYLCASSLAENTEAFFGQGTRLTVV.

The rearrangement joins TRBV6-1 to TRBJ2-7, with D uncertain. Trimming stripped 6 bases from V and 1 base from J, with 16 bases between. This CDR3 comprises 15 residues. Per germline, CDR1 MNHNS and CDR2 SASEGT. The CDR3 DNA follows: TGTGCCAGCAGGGACGGTCTTTCTGGGTCCTACGAGCAGTACTTC. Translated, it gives CASRDGLSGSYEQYF.

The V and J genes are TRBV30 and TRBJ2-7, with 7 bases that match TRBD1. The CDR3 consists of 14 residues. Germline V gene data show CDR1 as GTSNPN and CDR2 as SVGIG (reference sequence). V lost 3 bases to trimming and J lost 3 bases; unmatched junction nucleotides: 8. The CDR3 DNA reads TGTGCCTGGAGCGCCCAACAGGGGTACTACGAGCAGTACTTC. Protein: CAWSAQQGYYEQYF.

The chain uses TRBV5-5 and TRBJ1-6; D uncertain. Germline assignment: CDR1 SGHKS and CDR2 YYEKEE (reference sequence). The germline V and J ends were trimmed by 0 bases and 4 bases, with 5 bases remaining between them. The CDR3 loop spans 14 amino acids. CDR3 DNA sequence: TGTGCCAGCAGCTTGGAACAGTATAATTCACCCCTCCACTTT. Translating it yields CASSLEQYNSPLHF.

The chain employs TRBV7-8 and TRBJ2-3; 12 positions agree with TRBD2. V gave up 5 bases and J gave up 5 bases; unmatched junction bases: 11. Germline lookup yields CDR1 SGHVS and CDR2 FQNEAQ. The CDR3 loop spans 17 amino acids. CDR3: CASSLLTSGGPLDTQYF. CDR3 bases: TGTGCCAGCAGCCTCCTTACTAGCGGGGGGCCGTTAGATACGCAGTATTTT.

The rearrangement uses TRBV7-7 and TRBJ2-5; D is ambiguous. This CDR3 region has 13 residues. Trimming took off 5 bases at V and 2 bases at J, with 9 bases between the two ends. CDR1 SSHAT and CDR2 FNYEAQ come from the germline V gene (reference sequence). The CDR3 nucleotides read TGTGCCAGCAGCGTTGCGAGACAAGAGACCCAGTACTTC. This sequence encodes CASSVARQETQYF.

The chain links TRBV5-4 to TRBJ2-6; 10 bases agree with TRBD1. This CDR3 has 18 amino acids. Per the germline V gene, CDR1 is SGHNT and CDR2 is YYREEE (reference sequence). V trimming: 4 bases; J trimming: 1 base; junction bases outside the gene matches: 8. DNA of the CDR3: TGTGCCAGCAGCGTCCCCGGGACAGGGGTTTCTGGGGCCAACGTCCTGACTTTC. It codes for CASSVPGTGVSGANVLTF.

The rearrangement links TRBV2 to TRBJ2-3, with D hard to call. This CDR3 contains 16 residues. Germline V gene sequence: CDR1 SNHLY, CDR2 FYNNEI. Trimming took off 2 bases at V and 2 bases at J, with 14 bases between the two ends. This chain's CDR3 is CASSEIDTRYTDTQYF. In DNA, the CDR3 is TGTGCCAGCAGTGAAATAGACACCCGATACACAGATACGCAGTATTTT. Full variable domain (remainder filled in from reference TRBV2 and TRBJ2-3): EPEVTQTPSHQVTQMGQEVILRCVPISNHLYFYWYRQILGQKVEFLVSFYNNEISEKSEIFDDQFSVERPDGSNFTLKIRSTKLEDSAMYFCASSEIDTRYTDTQYFGPGTRLTVL.